The 8 T cell receptor beta chains below come from one sample, sequenced in a study of cytomegalovirus exposure and HLA in healthy donors. The PCR made use of 60 Vbeta and 13 Jbeta primers. Generated by immunoSEQ multiplex PCR, the TCRdb table keeps only in-frame clones and is missing some. The repertoire holds 130,000 or so clones, over 60% seen once, with 1.5% in the top ten. Sample: PBMCs. These receptors all come from a man aged 18 to 35 in good health and CMV-seronegative.

In this sample, this clone turned up a few times. The rearrangement joins TRBV6-6 to TRBJ1-1, with D hard to call. Trimming left V 6 bases short and J 3 bases short, with 11 bases between. Germline V CDR1 and CDR2: MNHNY, SVGAGI (reference sequence). The CDR3 consists of 13 residues. The CDR3 DNA follows: TGTGCCAGCAGGGACTTCGGGGACACTGAAGCTTTCTTT. This gives the protein CASRDFGDTEAFF.

The chain links TRBV5-4 to TRBJ1-2; D might be TRBD1 (6 bases). The CDR3 is 12 amino acids. The V and J ends lost 0 bases and 8 bases respectively, with 8 bases between them. Germline V gene lookup returns CDR1 SGHNT and CDR2 YYREEE (reference sequence). CDR3 protein: CASSLDRDGYTF. For the CDR3, the DNA is TGTGCCAGCAGCTTGGACAGGGACGGCTACACCTTC.

The chain has TRBV27 and TRBJ1-5; D gene uncertain. The CDR3 loop spans 13 amino acids. V was shortened by 6 bases and J by 4 bases, with 10 bases between the two germline ends. From germline, CDR1 is MNHEY and CDR2 SMNVEV (reference sequence). DNA for the CDR3: TGTGCCAGCAGCCCCGGGTCGAATCAGCCCCAGCATTTT. Its protein product is CASSPGSNQPQHF.

A single count supports this clone. The J gene is TRBJ2-1, the V gene TRBV9; weak D call: TRBD1 (6 bases). The CDR3 spans 13 residues. Trimming shortened V by 4 bases and J by 13 bases, and 18 bases separated the two germline ends. The germline gives CDR1 SGDLS, CDR2 YYNGEE. The DNA for the CDR3 is TGTGCCAGCAGCCCGACAGGAACAATGAGTCAGTTCTTC. Translating gives CASSPTGTMSQFF.

The genes are TRBV29-1 and TRBJ2-2; the D gene is possibly TRBD2 (5 bases). The CDR3 totals 12 residues. V dropped 3 bases and J dropped 6 bases, with 8 bases sitting between them. CDR1 and CDR2 from the germline V gene are SQVTM and ANQGSEA. This CDR3 is CSVDAGAGELFF. CDR3 DNA sequence: TGCAGCGTTGATGCGGGCGCCGGGGAGCTGTTTTTT.

V is TRBV6-5 and J is TRBJ2-3; D remains ambiguous. Trimming left V 6 bases short and J 5 bases short, with 6 bases between. Germline V gene sequence: CDR1 MNHEY, CDR2 SVGAGI. The CDR3 has 11 amino acids. This CDR3 is CASRAVDTQYF. DNA for the CDR3: TGTGCCAGCAGGGCGGTAGATACGCAGTATTTT.

This clone appeared a few times. The V and J genes are TRBV4-1 and TRBJ1-4, with 10 bases aligning to TRBD1. V was clipped by 3 bases and J by 6 bases; unmatched bases: 7. Germline assignment: CDR1 MGHRA and CDR2 YSYEKL. The CDR3 is 16 amino acids. CDR3 nucleotide sequence: TGCGCCAGCAGCCAGGGGGACAGGGGTGGAGATGAAAAACTGTTTTTT. Translation: CASSQGDRGGDEKLFF.

This rearrangement joins TRBV27 to TRBJ1-2; no definite D call. V lost 3 bases and J lost 4, with 9 bases in between. This CDR3 has 13 residues. Germline V CDR1 and CDR2: MNHEY, SMNVEV (reference sequence). The CDR3 sequence: CASSFSHFYGYTF. For the CDR3, the DNA is TGTGCCAGCAGTTTTTCCCACTTCTATGGCTACACCTTC.